This entry lists 20 T cell receptor beta chains sequenced from one sample in a study of T-cell memory formation after mild COVID-19. Each CDR3 protein gets one entry after TCRdb re-called the 5' RACE reads with MiXCR. This sample has about 240,000 distinct CDR3 sequences, with 9.4% found just once. Sequenced material: PBMCs or a T cell subset sorted from them (not recorded which). These receptors all come from a man aged 18 to 29 who had mild COVID-19 (a few samples of this study predate the infection). Cell type and time point are not known.

The chain has TRBV20-1 and TRBJ1-5; 7 nucleotides match TRBD1. CDR3 length: 12 residues. Germline CDR1 is DFQATT and CDR2 is SNEGSKA (reference sequence). The ends lost 5 bases at V and 7 bases at J; junction bases unmatched: 5. The CDR3 loop is CSARGGMQPQHF. CDR3 in DNA: TGCAGTGCTCGAGGGGGCATGCAGCCCCAGCATTTT.

This clonotype was counted only a few times. The chain has TRBV3-1 and TRBJ2-4; tentative D call: TRBD1 (6 bases). The germline CDR1 and CDR2 sequences are LGHDT and YNNKEL (reference sequence). This CDR3 has 14 residues. V lost 2 bases and J lost 3, with 8 bases in between. This chain's CDR3 is CASSQRGGKNIQYF. CDR3 DNA sequence: TGTGCCAGCAGCCAACGAGGGGGCAAAAACATTCAGTACTTC.

In this sample, this clonotype turned up many times. The chain recombines TRBV7-2 with TRBJ2-2; possibly TRBD2 for D (5 bases). The CDR3 has 14 residues. The V and J ends lost 1 base and 3 bases respectively, with 6 bases between them. Germline CDR1 SGHTA, CDR2 FQGNSA. The CDR3 coding sequence is TGTGCCAGCAGCTTAGGGGAGTACACCGGGGAGCTGTTTTTT. It codes for CASSLGEYTGELFF.

This clonotype was counted a few times. The germline gene is not matched at one end of the junction; a read error may be the cause. This chain uses TRBV5-6 with TRBJ1-1, with D tentatively TRBD1 (5 bases). The length of the CDR3 is 15 residues. Germline V CDR1 and CDR2: SGHDT, YYEEEE. The CDR3 loop is CASSLEGYGTPAEAF. The CDR3 DNA sequence: TGTGCCAGCAGCTTGGAAGGGTACGGGACGCCGGCTGAAGCTTTT.

This clonotype was seen at least ten times. This sequence joins TRBV7-9 and TRBJ2-5; D not certain. V was clipped by 3 bases and J by 4 bases, with 12 bases between them. This CDR3 contains 14 residues. CDR1 is SEHNR, CDR2 FQNEAQ, per germline (reference sequence). CDR3 DNA sequence: TGTGCCAGCAGCTTTTGGACGTACTTAGAGACCCAGTACTTC. Translation: CASSFWTYLETQYF.

V usage is TRBV12-3 or TRBV12-4 and J usage is TRBJ1-2; D gene ambiguous. Trimming cost V 3 bases and J 8 bases, with 22 bases left between them. This CDR3 has 16 amino acids. The CDR3: CASSFGISARLSGYTF. CDR3 nucleotides: TGTGCCAGCAGTTTCGGGATCAGCGCCAGGCTCTCGGGCTACACCTTC.

This clonotype was detected only a few times. The chain carries TRBV27 and TRBJ1-1; weak D call: TRBD1 (6 bases). The CDR3 has 16 residues. The germline V and J ends were trimmed by 4 bases and 2 bases, with 17 bases remaining between them. Germline-derived CDR1 and CDR2 are MNHEY and SMNVEV (reference sequence). The CDR3, as DNA: TGTGCCAGCAGTTGGACAGCCCAGGGCTTTAACACTGAAGCTTTCTTT. Its translation is CASSWTAQGFNTEAFF.

In this sample, this clonotype turned up many times. The chain combines TRBV5-1 with TRBJ2-3; 7 nucleotides line up with TRBD2. V gave up 6 bases and J gave up 1 base; unmatched junction bases: 2. CDR1 and CDR2 (germline): SGHRS, YFSETQ. The length of the CDR3 is 13 residues. CDR3 nucleotide sequence: TGCGCCAGCAACAGCGGGGGCACAGATACGCAGTATTTT. Amino acids: CASNSGGTDTQYF. Full variable domain (missing parts from reference TRBV5-1 and TRBJ2-3): KAGVTQTPRYLIKTRGQQVTLSCSPISGHRSVSWYQQTPGQGLQFLFEYFSETQRNKGNFPGRFSGRQFSNSRSEMNVSTLELGDSALYLCASNSGGTDTQYFGPGTRLTVL.

This clonotype has only a few counts. J is TRBJ2-3 and V is TRBV6-2 or TRBV6-3; 7 bases agree with TRBD2. The CDR3 extends over 17 amino acids. CDR1 MNHEY and CDR2 SVGEGT come from the germline V gene. V lost 6 bases to trimming and J lost 10 bases; unmatched junction nucleotides: 22. The CDR3 coding sequence is TGTGCCAGCAGCCGCTGGGGGGGACCGCGTTCCCGAAATCCGCAGTATTTT. Residues: CASSRWGGPRSRNPQYF.

In this sample, this clonotype turned up a few times. The rearrangement uses TRBV24-1 and TRBJ1-5; 9 bases fit TRBD1. Germline V CDR1 and CDR2: KGHDR, SFDVKD. J gave up 5 bases and V 7 bases, and 8 bases lay outside the gene matches. This CDR3 is built from 15 residues. The CDR3 loop is CATSQQGQGHQPQHF. The CDR3 region has the DNA TGTGCCACCAGCCAACAAGGACAGGGGCATCAGCCCCAGCATTTT.

This chain links TRBV5-5 with TRBJ2-5, with 7 bases matching TRBD1. V lost 7 bases and J lost 2; bases outside the gene matches: 8. Germline V gene lookup returns CDR1 SGHKS and CDR2 YYEKEE (reference sequence). This CDR3 contains 14 residues. Written as DNA, the CDR3 is TGTGCCAGCCAACAGGGGATGATTCAAGAGACCCAGTACTTC. This codes for CASQQGMIQETQYF.

The J gene is TRBJ2-3, the V gene TRBV7-2, with 7 positions matching TRBD2. The CDR3 is made up of 16 amino acids. Germline V CDR1 and CDR2: SGHTA, FQGNSA. V lost 4 bases and J lost 6; bases outside the gene matches: 13. DNA for the CDR3: TGTGCCAGCAGCTCCGCCCCGGGGGGATCTTGGGATACGCAGTATTTT. Translating it yields CASSSAPGGSWDTQYF.

A few counts support this clonotype. This chain connects TRBV6-2 or TRBV6-3 to TRBJ2-7, with 12 bases that match TRBD2. This CDR3 comprises 14 residues. CDR1 MNHEY and CDR2 SVGEGT come from the germline V gene. V was pared by 6 bases and J by 6 bases, with 6 bases of the junction left unmatched. The CDR3 loop reads CASRPSGGAGEQYV. The CDR3 coding sequence is TGTGCCAGCAGACCTAGCGGGGGGGCCGGCGAGCAGTACGTC.

In this sample, this clonotype turned up many times. The J gene is TRBJ2-1, the V gene TRBV20-1; either TRBD1 or TRBD2 may supply D (5 bases each). V shed 5 bases and J shed 2 bases, with 16 bases lying between them. Germline assignment: CDR1 DFQATT and CDR2 SNEGSKA (reference sequence). This CDR3 comprises 15 residues. The CDR3 loop is CSARDGGSAYNEQFF. In nucleotides, the CDR3 is TGCAGTGCTCGGGACGGCGGAAGCGCCTACAATGAGCAGTTCTTC.

V gene TRBV20-1 combines with J gene TRBJ2-7; 7 bases fit TRBD1. Germline V CDR1 and CDR2: DFQATT, SNEGSKA (reference sequence). The CDR3 contains 15 residues. The ends lost 2 bases at V and 4 bases at J; junction bases unmatched: 11. CDR3 amino acids: CSARYPGTEKYEQYF. As DNA, the CDR3 is TGCAGTGCTAGATATCCGGGGACAGAAAAATACGAGCAGTACTTC.

This clonotype was picked up a small number of times. This rearrangement joins TRBV6-2 or TRBV6-3 to TRBJ2-1; D remains unclear. The CDR3 spans 13 residues. Trimming took 7 bases from V and 5 from J, leaving 12 bases between them. In germline, CDR1 is MNHEY, CDR2 SVGEGT. CDR3 amino acids: CASNGWADNEQFF. The CDR3 coding sequence is TGTGCCAGCAACGGGTGGGCGGACAATGAGCAGTTCTTC.

This clonotype was seen more than once but under ten times. The rearrangement uses TRBV7-6 and TRBJ2-1; no clear D gene. The CDR3 is made up of 12 amino acids. Germline values: CDR1 SGHVS, CDR2 FNYEAQ. The ends were cut back, 4 bases at V and 5 bases at J, with 6 bases in the middle. The DNA for the CDR3 is TGTGCCAGCAGCTCCCGTAACAATGAGCAGTTCTTC. Translated: CASSSRNNEQFF.

The rearrangement links TRBV12-3 or TRBV12-4 to TRBJ2-7; perhaps D is TRBD1 or TRBD2 (5 bases each). Trimming removed 5 bases from V and 7 bases from J, with 15 bases in between. This CDR3 has 13 amino acids. CDR3 loop: CASSTGTYVEQYF. The CDR3 DNA follows: TGTGCCAGCAGTACCGGGACCTACGTTGAGCAGTACTTC.

This clonotype was found a few times. The V and J genes are TRBV5-1 and TRBJ1-1; 8 positions match TRBD1. V lost 3 bases and J lost 4; bases outside the gene matches: 8. CDR3 size: 15 residues. Germline values: CDR1 SGHRS, CDR2 YFSETQ. The CDR3 is CASSSPDRAFTEAFF. The CDR3 DNA follows: TGCGCCAGCAGCTCCCCGGACAGGGCGTTCACTGAAGCTTTCTTT.

This clonotype has just a few counts. The chain recombines TRBV20-1 with TRBJ2-1; D is undetermined. Trimming cost V 6 bases and J 2 bases, with 14 bases left between them. The CDR3 length is 14 residues. The V gene's germline CDR1 is DFQATT and CDR2 SNEGSKA (reference sequence). This CDR3 is CSAPDPLAYNEQFF. The DNA for the CDR3 is TGCAGTGCCCCGGACCCCCTGGCCTACAATGAGCAGTTCTTC.